Listed here are 8 T cell receptor beta chains from one sample, sequenced in a study of CD4 and CD8 cells across lung adenocarcinoma regions. MiXCR, run by TCRdb on the PCR reads, gives a single entry per CDR3 protein. Of around 10,000 distinct CDR3 sequences in the sample, around half were seen once. Sequencing was carried out using CD8+ T cells from the margin of a lung tumor. These receptors were obtained from a male donor with lung adenocarcinoma. The CD4 and CD8 labels of this study may be unreliable.

The J gene is TRBJ2-3, the V gene TRBV30; D tentatively reads TRBD1 or TRBD2 (5 bases each). Trimming left V 4 bases short and J 2 bases short, with 19 bases between. The CDR3 is 16 amino acids. CDR1 and CDR2 (germline): GTSNPN, SVGIG (reference sequence). The CDR3 spells CAWIGTKVPFTDTQYF. The CDR3 nucleotides read TGTGCCTGGATAGGGACGAAAGTCCCCTTCACAGATACGCAGTATTTT.

This clonotype is classed as medium-sized. The chain combines TRBV6-1 with TRBJ2-1; 8 nucleotides agree with TRBD1. The end of the DNA aligns better with TRBJ2-7, so the J call may be wrong. The CDR3 is made up of 14 amino acids. Germline CDR1 MNHNS, CDR2 SASEGT. DNA of the CDR3: TGTGCCAGCAGTGAAACGGACAGGGTTTACGAGCAGTACTTC. Amino acids: CASSETDRVYEQYF.

As for this clonotype: One end of the junction does not line up with germline, which may come from a read error. The chain recombines TRBV6-1 with TRBJ2-3; 7 bases align to TRBD2. The CDR3 totals 14 residues. The germline CDR1 and CDR2 sequences are MNHNS and SASEGT. In DNA form, the CDR3 reads TGTGGCGGGGGTCCAACACAGGACTTTGATACGCAGTATTTC. This gives the protein CGGGPTQDFDTQYF.

In its sample, this clonotype is medium-sized (0.01 to 0.1%). Here the CDR3 DNA reads TGTGCCAGCAGTTCGATTAAGCGGGGGAGGTCGACTATCCCGTATTTT. Encoded protein: CASSSIKRGRSTIPYF. The rearrangement uses TRBV28 and TRBJ2-3, with 8 positions matching TRBD2. This CDR3 contains 16 residues. V shed 4 bases, J shed 14 bases, and the junction held 20 bases outside the gene matches. Germline V lookup: CDR1 MDHEN, CDR2 SYDVKM. The full variable domain, its missing parts supplied by reference TRBV28 and TRBJ2-3, is DVKVTQSSRYLVKRTGEKVFLECVQDMDHENMFWYRQDPGLGLRLIYFSYDVKMKEKGDIPEGYSVSREKKERFSLILESASTNQTSMYLCASSSIKRGRSTIPYFGPGTRLTVL.

V and J are TRBV14 and TRBJ2-2, with D maybe TRBD2 (5 bases). V was pared by 3 bases and J by 4 bases, with 12 bases between. Germline CDR1 and CDR2: SGHDN and FVKESK. This CDR3 has 15 amino acids. The CDR3 sequence is CASSQGSWVTGELFF. CDR3 nucleotide sequence: TGTGCCAGCAGCCAGGGGAGTTGGGTCACCGGGGAGCTGTTTTTT. Based on the CDR3 plus reference TRBV14 and TRBJ2-2, the full variable domain is EAGVTQFPSHSVIEKGQTVTLRCDPISGHDNLYWYRRVMGKEIKFLLHFVKESKQDESGMPNNRFLAERTGGTYSTLKVQPAELEDSGVYFCASSQGSWVTGELFFGEGSRLTVL.

The table lists this clonotype with many counts. V gene TRBV3-1 combines with J gene TRBJ2-5; D possibly uses TRBD1 or TRBD2 (5 bases each). Germline CDR1 reads LGHDT; CDR2 reads YNNKEL (reference sequence). V was trimmed by 6 bases and J by 5 bases, leaving 22 bases between them. The CDR3 covers 16 residues. CDR3 sequence: CASSEGRTTLGETQYF. For the CDR3, the DNA is TGTGCCAGCAGTGAGGGGCGCACTACCTTGGGGGAGACCCAGTACTTC.

This clonotype was counted only a few times. This chain links TRBV6-1 with TRBJ1-2; TRBD1 agrees at 9 bases. CDR1 and CDR2 (germline): MNHNS, SASEGT. The CDR3 sequence is 16 residues long. The V segment lost 4 bases and the J segment 8 bases; nucleotides outside the gene matches: 14. The CDR3 coding sequence is TGTGCCAGCAGTGCCCGGCGAACACAGGGGGCGGGCGGCTACACCTTC. This encodes CASSARRTQGAGGYTF.

In the case of this clonotype: The junction departs from germline at one end; a sequencing error may be responsible. In nucleotides, the CDR3 is TGTGTCAGCCGTCTCTCGGGGCTGGGCCCCACAGATACGCAGTACTTT. Its translation is CVSRLSGLGPTDTQYF. The rearrangement uses TRBV6-9 and TRBJ2-3; perhaps D is TRBD1 or TRBD2 (5 bases each). Germline-derived CDR1 and CDR2 are MNHGY and SVAAGI. This CDR3 has 16 residues.